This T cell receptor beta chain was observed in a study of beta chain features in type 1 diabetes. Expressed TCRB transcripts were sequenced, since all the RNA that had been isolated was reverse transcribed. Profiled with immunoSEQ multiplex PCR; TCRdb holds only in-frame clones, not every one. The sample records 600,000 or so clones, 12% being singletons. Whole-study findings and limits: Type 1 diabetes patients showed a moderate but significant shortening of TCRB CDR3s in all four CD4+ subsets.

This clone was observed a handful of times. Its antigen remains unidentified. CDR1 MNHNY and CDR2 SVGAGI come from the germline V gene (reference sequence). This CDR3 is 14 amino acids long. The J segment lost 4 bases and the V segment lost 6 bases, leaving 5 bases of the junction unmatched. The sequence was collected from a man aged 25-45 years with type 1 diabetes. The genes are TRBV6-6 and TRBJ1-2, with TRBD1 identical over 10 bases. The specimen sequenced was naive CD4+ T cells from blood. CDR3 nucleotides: TGTGCCAGCAGCACCGGGACAGGGGCCTATGGCTACACCTTC. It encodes CASSTGTGAYGYTF.